These T cell receptor beta chains were read from a single sample in a study of T cell changes during pregnancy in multiple sclerosis. Generated by immunoSEQ multiplex PCR, the TCRdb table keeps only in-frame clones and is missing some. The sample records about 93,000 clones, around 92% being singletons. Here the sequenced sample was peripheral blood, taken after pregnancy. These receptors came from a female donor with multiple sclerosis, enrolled in a pregnancy study. The CDR3 runs from the conserved cysteine through the conserved F or W. D genes are given only for firm matches. A clone size is listed for some rows: how often the clone was seen (once, few, many), or a class if it is expanded.

abundance: -; j_gene: TRBJ1-4; d_gene: -; v_gene: TRBV27; CDR3aa: CASRGSTGATNEKLFF; CDR3nt: TGTGCCAGCAGAGGGTCGACAGGCGCAACTAATGAAAAACTGTTTTTT
abundance: -; j_gene: TRBJ1-3; d_gene: -; v_gene: TRBV2; CDR3aa: CASHQAVNAGNTIYF; CDR3nt: TGTGCCAGCCACCAGGCCGTGAACGCTGGAAACACCATATATTTT
abundance: -; j_gene: TRBJ1-2; d_gene: TRBD1; v_gene: TRBV19; CDR3aa: CASSIEAGGNGYTF; CDR3nt: TGTGCCAGTAGTATAGAGGCAGGGGGGAATGGCTACACCTTC
abundance: few; j_gene: TRBJ2-3; d_gene: TRBD2; v_gene: TRBV29-1; CDR3aa: CSVEWGGGVSDTQYF; CDR3nt: TGCAGCGTTGAATGGGGCGGGGGTGTCTCAGATACGCAGTATTTT
abundance: -; j_gene: TRBJ2-1; d_gene: -; v_gene: TRBV19; CDR3aa: CASSPTLVSYNEQFF; CDR3nt: TGTGCCAGTAGTCCGACACTGGTATCCTACAATGAGCAGTTCTTC
abundance: -; j_gene: TRBJ1-3; d_gene: TRBD1; v_gene: TRBV6-6; CDR3aa: CASSLQGARGNTIYF; CDR3nt: TGTGCCAGCAGTCTACAGGGGGCGCGGGGAAACACCATATATTTT
abundance: -; j_gene: TRBJ1-2; d_gene: TRBD1; v_gene: TRBV28; CDR3aa: CASSLGPGGYGYTF; CDR3nt: TGTGCCAGCAGTTTAGGCCCAGGGGGCTATGGCTACACCTTC
abundance: -; j_gene: TRBJ1-1; d_gene: -; v_gene: TRBV29-1; CDR3aa: CSVGTVNTEAFF; CDR3nt: TGCAGCGTTGGAACAGTGAACACTGAAGCTTTCTTT
abundance: few; j_gene: TRBJ1-4; d_gene: TRBD1; v_gene: TRBV6-1; CDR3aa: CASSDYNRGSEKLFF; CDR3nt: TGTGCCAGCAGTGATTATAACAGGGGGAGTGAAAAACTGTTTTTT
abundance: -; j_gene: TRBJ2-5; d_gene: -; v_gene: TRBV5-6; CDR3aa: CASSFRGLSQETQYF; CDR3nt: TGTGCCAGCAGCTTTCGCGGACTGTCCCAAGAGACCCAGTACTTC
abundance: once; j_gene: TRBJ2-7; d_gene: TRBD2; v_gene: TRBV9; CDR3aa: CASSVGGGTSGIYEQYF; CDR3nt: TGTGCCAGCAGCGTAGGAGGGGGGACTAGCGGGATCTACGAGCAGTACTTC
abundance: -; j_gene: TRBJ2-3; d_gene: TRBD2; v_gene: TRBV7-2; CDR3aa: CASSLIRTSGGSTDTQYF; CDR3nt: TGTGCCAGCAGCTTAATCCGGACTAGCGGGGGGTCCACAGATACGCAGTATTTT
abundance: -; j_gene: TRBJ1-3; d_gene: -; v_gene: TRBV7-9; CDR3aa: CASSLIGVSGNTIYF; CDR3nt: TGTGCCAGCAGCTTAATAGGGGTCTCTGGAAACACCATATATTTT
abundance: -; j_gene: TRBJ2-6; d_gene: -; v_gene: TRBV7-2; CDR3aa: CASSFRGSGANVLTF; CDR3nt: TGTGCCAGCAGCTTTCGGGGGTCTGGGGCCAACGTCCTGACTTTC
abundance: -; j_gene: TRBJ1-5; d_gene: -; v_gene: TRBV27; CDR3aa: CASSSPPPGNHYQPQHF; CDR3nt: TGTGCCAGCAGTTCTCCGCCGCCAGGGAACCATTATCAGCCCCAGCATTTT
abundance: -; j_gene: TRBJ2-3; d_gene: -; v_gene: TRBV9; CDR3aa: CASSFLWGLTDTQYF; CDR3nt: -
abundance: -; j_gene: TRBJ1-1; d_gene: -; v_gene: TRBV5-8; CDR3aa: CASSLVWGGSEAFF; CDR3nt: TGTGCCAGCAGCTTGGTTTGGGGCGGATCTGAAGCTTTCTTT
abundance: -; j_gene: TRBJ1-3; d_gene: -; v_gene: TRBV29-1; CDR3aa: CSALESVGNTIYF; CDR3nt: TGCAGCGCGCTCGAGTCTGTTGGAAACACCATATATTTT
abundance: -; j_gene: TRBJ2-2; d_gene: -; v_gene: TRBV7-6; CDR3aa: CASSLSGTPTGELFF; CDR3nt: TGTGCCAGCAGCTTGTCCGGGACTCCCACCGGGGAGCTGTTTTTT
abundance: -; j_gene: TRBJ2-1; d_gene: -; v_gene: TRBV7-6; CDR3aa: CASSWDWKDEQFF; CDR3nt: TGTGCCAGCAGCTGGGACTGGAAAGATGAGCAGTTCTTC
abundance: -; j_gene: TRBJ1-1; d_gene: -; v_gene: TRBV10-3; CDR3aa: CAIRQSTENTEAFF; CDR3nt: TGTGCCATCAGACAATCAACAGAGAACACTGAAGCTTTCTTT
abundance: once; j_gene: TRBJ1-1; d_gene: -; v_gene: TRBV14; CDR3aa: CASNPVLNTEAFF; CDR3nt: TGTGCCAGCAACCCAGTTCTGAACACTGAAGCTTTCTTT